Listed below are T cell receptor beta chains from one sample, sequenced in a study of blood T cell repertoires in COVID-19. Some clones are missing from TCRdb's copy, which holds only in-frame ones; the method was immunoSEQ multiplex PCR. The table records 110,000 or so clones, 75% to 90% of them present only once. Sequencing input: peripheral blood. These receptors came from a human donor in a cohort sampled during active COVID-19. CDR3s include the opening cysteine and the closing phenylalanine or tryptophan. A D gene is named only where the DNA matches it firmly. A row's size may be missing; if present it is once, few, many or a size class.

clone_size	d_call	v_call	cdr3_length	j_call	cdr3_aa	cdr3_nt
-	TRBD2	TRBV6-1	16	TRBJ2-3	CASRELAGASTDTQYF	TGTGCCAGCAGAGAACTAGCGGGTGCTAGCACAGATACGCAGTATTTT
-	TRBD1	TRBV28	14	TRBJ1-4	CASSARTGVEKLFF	TGTGCCAGCAGTGCCCGGACAGGGGTTGAAAAACTGTTTTTT
-	TRBD1	TRBV9	13	TRBJ1-1	CASSRTGGSGAFF	TGTGCCAGCAGCCGGACAGGGGGCTCGGGAGCTTTCTTT
few	-	TRBV5-1	15	TRBJ2-3	CASSPMGQGPDTQYF	TGCGCCAGCAGCCCGATGGGACAAGGCCCAGATACGCAGTATTTT
-	-	TRBV7-9	18	TRBJ1-1	CASTPRGRGGNGGTEAFF	TGTGCCAGCACCCCCCGTGGCAGGGGAGGGAATGGAGGCACTGAAGCTTTCTTT
once	-	TRBV12-3/TRBV12-4	12	TRBJ2-7	CASSYRSYEQYF	TGTGCCAGCAGTTACAGGAGCTACGAGCAGTACTTC
-	TRBD2	TRBV6-2/TRBV6-3	15	TRBJ2-1	CASSLSGRVVNEQFF	TGTGCCAGCAGCCTCAGCGGGAGGGTAGTCAATGAGCAGTTCTTC
-	-	TRBV3-1/TRBV3-2	16	TRBJ2-2	CASSLYRSGLTGELFF	TGTGCCAGCAGCTTGTACCGTTCAGGCTTGACCGGGGAGCTGTTTTTT
-	-	TRBV27	13	TRBJ1-1	CATTSRHGAEAFF	TGTGCCACTACATCACGTCACGGGGCTGAAGCTTTCTTT
-	TRBD1	TRBV5-8	16	TRBJ2-3	CASSLSPGGRTDTQYF	TGTGCCAGCAGCTTGTCCCCAGGGGGCAGAACAGATACGCAGTATTTT
-	-	TRBV9	13	TRBJ1-3	CASSVASGNTIYF	TGTGCCAGCAGCGTAGCTAGTGGAAACACCATATATTTT
-	-	TRBV7-9	14	TRBJ1-2	CASSPRGEDYGYTF	TGTGCCAGCAGCCCACGGGGTGAGGACTATGGCTACACCTTC
-	TRBD1	TRBV7-8	16	TRBJ2-7	CASSPARTGTAYEQYF	TGTGCCAGCAGCCCGGCCCGGACAGGGACTGCCTACGAGCAGTACTTC
-	TRBD1	TRBV7-2	15	TRBJ2-5	CASSKTWGQGETQYF	TGTGCCAGCAGCAAAACATGGGGACAGGGGGAGACCCAGTACTTC